This T cell receptor (beta chain) comes out of a study of T cell repertoires in cytomegalovirus infection. Study background: Public TCR beta signatures provided an indication of both CMV infection and a matching HLA type.

This clonotype was seen at least ten times. TCRdb itself ran the reads through MiXCR, one entry per CDR3 protein. The repertoire holds 480,000 or so distinct CDR3 sequences, with roughly 10% as singletons. From germline, CDR1 is MNHNY and CDR2 SVGAGI (reference sequence). The length of the CDR3 is 15 residues. V lost 3 bases and J 1 base, leaving 9 bases between the germline ends. Sequenced: PBMCs. This TCR came from a human donor in good health (CMV status not recorded). Some clones in this sample may be carry-over from other donors' samples. The J gene is TRBJ2-2, the V gene TRBV6-6; no firm D call. The CDR3 protein is CASSYGPGNTGELFF. For the CDR3, the DNA is TGTGCCAGCAGTTATGGGCCGGGGAACACCGGGGAGCTGTTTTTT.